This T cell receptor (beta chain) was retrieved from a study of T cell responses to AZD1222 COVID-19 vaccine. Repertoires were generated with immunoSEQ multiplex PCR, while TCRdb's copy carries only in-frame clones and drops some. The table records 120,000 to 150,000 clones, about nine tenths of them present only once. J was trimmed by 2 bases and V by 3 bases; bases with no gene match: 6. In germline, CDR1 is KGHSH, CDR2 LQKENI. The CDR3 has 16 amino acids. Study results and caveats: Seropositive AZD1222 recipients at baseline numbered only 5 to 7. Most donors were white British, females outnumbered males, and clonal diversity was possibly underestimated.

As regards this clone: Its antigen is as yet unknown.

This TCR was sampled from an adult in good health. This specimen consisted of peripheral blood, obtained on day 0 of AZD1222 vaccination. This chain connects TRBV18 to TRBJ2-7; the match to TRBD2 covers 11 bases. The DNA of the CDR3 is TGTGCCAGCTCACCCCCTACTAGCGGGGGAACCTACGAGCAGTACTTC. Translated: CASSPPTSGGTYEQYF.